Shown below are 9 T cell receptor beta chains from a single sample sequenced in a study of blood T cell repertoires in COVID-19. The table came from immunoSEQ multiplex PCR; TCRdb's copy has only in-frame clones and leaves some out. The profile shows fewer than 150,000 clones, about two thirds of them singletons. The sequenced material came from peripheral blood. The receptors come from a human donor with acute or convalescent COVID-19. The donor label of this sample is uncertain.

This clone came up once. The chain couples TRBV3-1 (or the pseudogene TRBV3-2) to TRBJ1-1; D is unresolved. Germline lookup yields CDR1 LGHDT and CDR2 YNNKEL (reference sequence). The CDR3 is 15 residues long. V was clipped by 5 bases and J by 0 bases, with 13 bases between them. As DNA, the CDR3 is TGTGCCAGCAGCATCCGATCGCCGGTGAACACTGAAGCTTTCTTT. The encoded protein is CASSIRSPVNTEAFF.

The genes are TRBV27 and TRBJ1-4; 9 nucleotides line up with TRBD1. Per the germline V gene, CDR1 is MNHEY and CDR2 is SMNVEV (reference sequence). There are 16 residues in the CDR3. Trimming at V came to 8 bases and at J to 7 bases, leaving 14 bases not matched to a gene. The CDR3 DNA reads as TGTGCCAGCCGAGAATGGGCGGGACAGGGTAGTGAAAAACTGTTTTTT. Its protein product is CASREWAGQGSEKLFF. Together with reference TRBV27 and TRBJ1-4, the CDR3 gives the full variable domain: EAQVTQNPRYLITVTGKKLTVTCSQNMNHEYMSWYRQDPGLGLRQIYYSMNVEVTDKGDVPEGYKVSRKEKRNFPLILESPSPNQTSLYFCASREWAGQGSEKLFFGSGTQLSVL.

Only one count was recorded for this clone. This chain uses TRBV2 with TRBJ2-2, with D perhaps matching TRBD1 (6 bases). The CDR3 extends over 16 amino acids. Trimming pared 10 bases from V and 7 bases from J, leaving 25 bases between. Germline V gene data show CDR1 as SNHLY and CDR2 as FYNNEI. CDR3 sequence: CAKKWVVVRGNGELFF. The CDR3 DNA reads as TGTGCCAAGAAGTGGGTGGTAGTGAGGGGGAACGGGGAGCTGTTTTTT.

The chain carries TRBV24-1 and TRBJ2-1, with 9 bases that match TRBD1. This CDR3 region has 15 residues. In germline, CDR1 is KGHDR, CDR2 SFDVKD. V lost 6 bases and J lost 7; bases outside the gene matches: 9. CDR3 in amino acids: CATSHPGQGNNEQFF. The CDR3 DNA sequence: TGTGCCACCAGTCACCCGGGACAGGGAAATAATGAGCAGTTCTTC.

The chain links TRBV9 to TRBJ2-1; 8 nucleotides match TRBD2. Germline CDR1 is SGDLS and CDR2 is YYNGEE. V shed 3 bases and J 7 bases; nucleotides not matched to a gene: 9. The CDR3 sequence is 15 residues long. The CDR3: CASSEWGLGGNEQFF. The CDR3, as DNA: TGTGCCAGCAGCGAGTGGGGACTAGGGGGGAATGAGCAGTTCTTC. Drawing the rest from reference TRBV9 and TRBJ2-1, the complete variable domain is DSGVTQTPKHLITATGQRVTLRCSPRSGDLSVYWYQQSLDQGLQFLIQYYNGEERAKGNILERFSAQQFPDLHSELNLSSLELGDSALYFCASSEWGLGGNEQFFGPGTRLTVL.

The rearrangement joins TRBV12-3 or TRBV12-4 to TRBJ2-1; the D gene is possibly TRBD2 (5 bases). With 7 bases removed from V and 2 bases from J, the gap between germline ends came to 9 bases. This CDR3 has 13 residues. The CDR3 sequence is CASKDSPYNEQFF. Here the CDR3 DNA reads TGTGCCAGCAAGGACTCTCCCTACAATGAGCAGTTCTTC.

The chain has TRBV29-1 and TRBJ2-7; 9 nucleotides align to TRBD1. The CDR3 covers 13 residues. CDR1 and CDR2 (germline): SQVTM, ANQGSEA. With V trimmed by 7 bases and J by 6 bases, 10 bases remained unmatched. CDR3 region: CSASSGQGFEQYF. As DNA, the CDR3 is TGCAGCGCATCTTCGGGACAGGGCTTCGAGCAGTACTTC.

The chain couples TRBV19 to TRBJ1-3; no reliable D call. V gave up 1 base and J gave up 6 bases, with 16 bases separating them. CDR3 length equals 16 residues. Germline CDR1 LNHDA, CDR2 SQIVND (reference sequence). In DNA form, the CDR3 reads TGTGCCAGTAGTATAGCCCAATGGACCCGGGAAAACACCATATATTTT. This translates into CASSIAQWTRENTIYF.

CDR3 protein: CASRSEGASYGYTF. DNA for the CDR3: TGTGCCAGCAGATCTGAGGGCGCATCCTATGGCTACACCTTC. The V and J genes are TRBV2 and TRBJ1-2, with no clear D. V lost 6 bases, J lost 4 bases, and 15 bases lay in between. The CDR3 consists of 14 residues. The germline CDR1 and CDR2 sequences are SNHLY and FYNNEI.